This is a list of T cell receptor beta chains from one sample in a study of T cells after yellow fever vaccination. MiXCR was run by TCRdb on the 5' RACE reads, yielding one entry per CDR3 protein. The table lists about 320,000 distinct CDR3 sequences, 9.5% to 12% of them singletons. Sequenced here: CD4+ T cells sorted from PBMCs, sampled 45 days after the yellow fever booster vaccination. All receptors come from a man aged 18 to 30 who received the YFV17D yellow fever vaccine. The CDR3 runs from the conserved cysteine through the conserved F or W. Each record gives: V gene, clone size, J gene, D gene, CDR3 DNA, CDR3 protein. A D gene is named only where the DNA matches it firmly. Clone size is shown for a subset of rows, as once, few, many or a class of expanded clone.

V: TRBV25-1
size: NA
J: TRBJ2-3
D: NA
DNA: TGTGCCAGCAGCCAATACAGCCTGACAGATACGCAGTATTTT
CDR3: CASSQYSLTDTQYF

V: TRBV7-2
size: many
J: TRBJ2-5
D: NA
DNA: TGTGCCAGCAGCTCCACGGGCCTCCAAGAGACCCAGTACTTC
CDR3: CASSSTGLQETQYF

V: TRBV25-1
size: few
J: TRBJ2-7
D: NA
DNA: TGTGCCAGCAGTGATTCCGGACTACTCGGGACCTACGAGCAGTACTTC
CDR3: CASSDSGLLGTYEQYF

V: TRBV23-1
size: few
J: TRBJ2-1
D: NA
DNA: TGCGCCAGCAGCCCCGATGGGCTCATCTCCAACGGTGAGCAGTTCTTC
CDR3: CASSPDGLISNGEQFF

V: TRBV2
size: many
J: TRBJ1-1
D: TRBD1
DNA: TGTGCCAGCAGTGAACAGGGGGTGGAAGCTTTCTTT
CDR3: CASSEQGVEAFF

V: TRBV19
size: NA
J: TRBJ2-6
D: NA
DNA: TGTGCCAGTAGTATACGTCCTCTATCTGGGGCCAACGTCCTGACTTTC
CDR3: CASSIRPLSGANVLTF

V: TRBV11-2
size: few
J: TRBJ1-2
D: NA
DNA: TGTGCCAGCAGCTTAGACCCCCGCGCTAACTATGGCTACACCTTC
CDR3: CASSLDPRANYGYTF

V: TRBV4-3
size: NA
J: TRBJ2-5
D: NA
DNA: TGCGCCAGCAGCCAAGATTACAGAGAGACCCAGTACTTC
CDR3: CASSQDYRETQYF

V: TRBV3-1
size: NA
J: TRBJ1-1
D: NA
DNA: TGTGCCAGCAGCCAGGAGGGGGGTGTATCAAGAGCTTTCTTT
CDR3: CASSQEGGVSRAFF

V: TRBV2
size: NA
J: TRBJ2-7
D: NA
DNA: TGTGCCAGCAGTGGGACGGGACCGAATGCCTACGAGCAGTACTTC
CDR3: CASSGTGPNAYEQYF

V: TRBV7-8
size: NA
J: TRBJ2-2
D: TRBD2
DNA: TGTGCCAGCAGCGGGACGGGGGGGCTCACCGGGGAGCTGTTTTTT
CDR3: CASSGTGGLTGELFF

V: TRBV6-2/TRBV6-3
size: NA
J: TRBJ2-6
D: NA
DNA: TGTGCCAGCTGTTTCGCTGGGGCCAACGTCCTGACTTTC
CDR3: CASCFAGANVLTF

V: TRBV6-2/TRBV6-3
size: few
J: TRBJ2-4
D: NA
DNA: TGTGCCAGCAGACCAGCGGGCCGAGTAAACATTCAGTACTTC
CDR3: CASRPAGRVNIQYF

V: TRBV9
size: few
J: TRBJ2-5
D: TRBD2
DNA: TGTGCCAGCAGCGCTCGACTAGCGGGGGGGCAGAAGACCCAGTACTTC
CDR3: CASSARLAGGQKTQYF

V: TRBV4-3
size: few
J: TRBJ1-1
D: NA
DNA: TGCGCCAGCAGCCAAGATGCCAGGCCGGGTGGGACTGAAGCTTTCTTT
CDR3: CASSQDARPGGTEAFF

V: TRBV7-2
size: NA
J: TRBJ2-5
D: TRBD2
DNA: TGTGCCAGCAGCTTAAGCGGGGGCTTACTCAGGGAGACCCAGTACTTC
CDR3: CASSLSGGLLRETQYF

V: TRBV4-3
size: NA
J: TRBJ2-3
D: NA
DNA: TGCGCCAGCAGCCAAGGTCCGGGGCGTACAATCAAAGATACGCAGTATTTT
CDR3: CASSQGPGRTIKDTQYF

V: TRBV20-1
size: NA
J: TRBJ1-4
D: NA
DNA: TGCAGTGCTAGAGAACAGGGAGCTGCAACTAATGAAAAACTGTTTTTT
CDR3: CSAREQGAATNEKLFF

V: TRBV6-6
size: NA
J: TRBJ2-1
D: TRBD2
DNA: TGTGCCAGCAGTTACCAGCGGGGGGACTACAATGAGCAGTTCTTC
CDR3: CASSYQRGDYNEQFF

V: TRBV18
size: few
J: TRBJ2-1
D: TRBD2
DNA: TGTGCCAGCTCGCGGACTAGCGGGGTTAGCAATGAGCAGTTCTTC
CDR3: CASSRTSGVSNEQFF

V: TRBV20-1
size: many
J: TRBJ2-2
D: NA
DNA: TGCAGTGCTGGGGCGGCGAACACCGCGAACACCGGGGAGCTGTTTTTT
CDR3: CSAGAANTANTGELFF

V: TRBV2
size: few
J: TRBJ2-4
D: TRBD1
DNA: TGTGCCAGCAGTGGAGGGGTGGCAGGGGGAGCCAAAAACATTCAGTACTTC
CDR3: CASSGGVAGGAKNIQYF